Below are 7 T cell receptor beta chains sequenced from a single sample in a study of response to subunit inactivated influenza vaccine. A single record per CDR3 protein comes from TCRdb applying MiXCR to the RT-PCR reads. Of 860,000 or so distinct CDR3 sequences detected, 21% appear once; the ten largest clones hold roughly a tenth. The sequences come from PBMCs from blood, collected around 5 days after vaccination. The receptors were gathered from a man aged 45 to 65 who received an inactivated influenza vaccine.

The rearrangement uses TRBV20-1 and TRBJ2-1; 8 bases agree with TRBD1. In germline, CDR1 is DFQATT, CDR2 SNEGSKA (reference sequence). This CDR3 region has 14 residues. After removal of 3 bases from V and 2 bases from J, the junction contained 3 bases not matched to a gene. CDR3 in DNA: TGCAGTGCTAGGCCGGGACAGGCCTACAATGAGCAGTTCTTC. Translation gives CSARPGQAYNEQFF.

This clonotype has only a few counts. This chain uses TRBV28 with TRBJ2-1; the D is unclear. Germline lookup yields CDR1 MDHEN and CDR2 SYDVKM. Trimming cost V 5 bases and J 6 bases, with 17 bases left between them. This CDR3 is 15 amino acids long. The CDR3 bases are TGTGCCAGCAGTATCAACTCTAACACCGCCAATGAGCAGTTCTTC. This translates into CASSINSNTANEQFF. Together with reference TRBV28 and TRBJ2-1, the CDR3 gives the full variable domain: DVKVTQSSRYLVKRTGEKVFLECVQDMDHENMFWYRQDPGLGLRLIYFSYDVKMKEKGDIPEGYSVSREKKERFSLILESASTNQTSMYLCASSINSNTANEQFFGPGTRLTVL.

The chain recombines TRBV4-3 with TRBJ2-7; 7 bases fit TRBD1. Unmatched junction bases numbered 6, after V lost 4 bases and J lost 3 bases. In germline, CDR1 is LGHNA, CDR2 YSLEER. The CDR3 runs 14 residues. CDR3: CASSPGTARYEQYF. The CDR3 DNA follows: TGCGCCAGCAGCCCGGGGACAGCCCGCTACGAGCAGTACTTC.

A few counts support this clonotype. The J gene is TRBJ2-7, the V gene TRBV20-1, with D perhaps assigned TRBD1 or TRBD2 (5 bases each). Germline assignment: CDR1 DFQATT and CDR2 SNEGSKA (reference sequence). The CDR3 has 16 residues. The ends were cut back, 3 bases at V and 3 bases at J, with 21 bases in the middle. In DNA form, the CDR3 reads TGCAGTGCTAGGGGGCCCGGGGCCCCACGAGACTACGAGCAGTACTTC. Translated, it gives CSARGPGAPRDYEQYF.

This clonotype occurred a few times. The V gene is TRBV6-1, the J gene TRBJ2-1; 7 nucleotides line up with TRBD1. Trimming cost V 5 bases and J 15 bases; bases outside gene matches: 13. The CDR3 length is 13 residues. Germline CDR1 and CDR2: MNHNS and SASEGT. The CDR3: CASSRAPGTDGFF. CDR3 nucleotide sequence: TGTGCCAGCAGTCGCGCCCCCGGGACAGATGGGTTCTTC.

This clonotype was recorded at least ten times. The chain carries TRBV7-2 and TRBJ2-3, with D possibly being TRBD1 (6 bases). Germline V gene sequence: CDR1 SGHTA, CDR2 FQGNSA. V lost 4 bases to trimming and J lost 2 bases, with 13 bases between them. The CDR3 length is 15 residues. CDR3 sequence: CASSSTWGPTDTQYF. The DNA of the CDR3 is TGTGCCAGCAGCTCAACCTGGGGGCCCACAGATACGCAGTATTTT.

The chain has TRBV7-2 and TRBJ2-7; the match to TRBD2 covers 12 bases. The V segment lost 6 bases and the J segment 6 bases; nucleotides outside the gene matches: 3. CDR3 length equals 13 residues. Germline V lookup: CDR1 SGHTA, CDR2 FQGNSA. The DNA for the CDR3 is TGTGCCAGCAGTCTAGCGGGAGGGTTCGAGCAGTACTTC. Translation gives CASSLAGGFEQYF.